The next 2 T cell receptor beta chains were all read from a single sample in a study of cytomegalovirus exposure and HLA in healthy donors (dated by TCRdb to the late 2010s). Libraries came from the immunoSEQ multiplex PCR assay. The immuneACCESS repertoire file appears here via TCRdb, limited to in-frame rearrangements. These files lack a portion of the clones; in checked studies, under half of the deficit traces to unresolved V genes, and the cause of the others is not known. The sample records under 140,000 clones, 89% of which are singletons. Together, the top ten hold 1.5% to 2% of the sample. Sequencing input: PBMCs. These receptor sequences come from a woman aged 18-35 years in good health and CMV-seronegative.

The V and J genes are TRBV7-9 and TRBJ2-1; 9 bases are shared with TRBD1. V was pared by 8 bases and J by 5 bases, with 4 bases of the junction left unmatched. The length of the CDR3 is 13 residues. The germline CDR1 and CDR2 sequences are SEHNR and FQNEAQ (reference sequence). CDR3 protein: CASGTGNDNEQFF. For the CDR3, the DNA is TGTGCCAGCGGGACAGGGAATGACAATGAGCAGTTCTTC.

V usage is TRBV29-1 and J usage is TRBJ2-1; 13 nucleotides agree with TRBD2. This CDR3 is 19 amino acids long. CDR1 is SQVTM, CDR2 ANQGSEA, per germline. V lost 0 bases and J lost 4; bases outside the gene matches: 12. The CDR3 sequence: CSVEDWGTSGVRGYNEQFF. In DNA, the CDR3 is TGCAGCGTTGAAGATTGGGGGACTAGCGGGGTCCGGGGTTACAATGAGCAGTTCTTC.